This T cell receptor (beta chain) was sequenced during a study of cytotoxic CD8 clonotypes in ibrutinib-treated CLL. Background on the study: The cohort had around 11 relapsed/refractory and approximately 14 treatment-naive patients, 17 to 18 IGHV unmutated. Response material was collected after a median about 12 months of treatment, range 6 to 36. Study-wide results and limits: There were differences in sampling times between sustained-remission and progressing patients. At the start, clonality exceeded age-matched healthy donors and followed circulating CD8+ T-cell counts.

About this clone itself: The antigen is undetermined.

Repertoires were generated with immunoSEQ multiplex PCR, while TCRdb's copy carries only in-frame clones and drops some. The profile shows about 270,000 clones, about 72% of them singletons. Germline CDR1 and CDR2: SGHTA and FQGTGA. V was pared by 5 bases and J by 4 bases, with 8 bases of the junction left unmatched. The CDR3 is made up of 15 amino acids. The clonotype was recovered from a human donor with chronic lymphocytic leukemia. Sequenced here: PBMCs, sampled at disease progression, from a patient treated with ibrutinib. The rearrangement uses TRBV7-3 and TRBJ2-3; 8 bases map to TRBD2. The CDR3 nucleotides are TGTGCCAGCAGCCCTTTGGGACTAGGCCCAGATACGCAGTATTTT. Its translation: CASSPLGLGPDTQYF.